This TCR beta chain was identified during a study of T cell changes during pregnancy in multiple sclerosis. This clone was recorded only once. Germline-derived CDR1 and CDR2 are SGHRS and YFSETQ. The CDR3 consists of 15 residues. Trimming removed 1 base from V and 1 base from J; junction bases left unmatched: 2. Method: immunoSEQ multiplex PCR; TCRdb's copy keeps in-frame clones and lacks some. The sample contains some 80,000 clones, 90% to 95% of which appear only once. The specimen was peripheral blood, collected in the first trimester of pregnancy. The sequence derives from a female donor with multiple sclerosis, enrolled in a pregnancy study. This sequence joins TRBV5-1 and TRBJ1-3, with 7 bases that match TRBD1. The CDR3 reads CASSLSGGSGNTIYF. Here the CDR3 DNA reads TGCGCCAGCAGCTTGTCAGGGGGGTCTGGAAACACCATATATTTT.